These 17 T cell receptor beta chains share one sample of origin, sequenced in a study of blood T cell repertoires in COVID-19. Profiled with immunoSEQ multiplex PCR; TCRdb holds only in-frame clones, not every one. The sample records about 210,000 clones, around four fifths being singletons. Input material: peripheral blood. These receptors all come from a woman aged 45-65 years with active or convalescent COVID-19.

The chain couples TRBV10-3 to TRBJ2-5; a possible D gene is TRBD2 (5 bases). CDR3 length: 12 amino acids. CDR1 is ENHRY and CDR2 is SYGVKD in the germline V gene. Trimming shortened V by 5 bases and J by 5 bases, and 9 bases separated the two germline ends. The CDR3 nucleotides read TGTGCCATCAGTCGTAGCGAGGAGACCCAGTACTTC. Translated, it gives CAISRSEETQYF.

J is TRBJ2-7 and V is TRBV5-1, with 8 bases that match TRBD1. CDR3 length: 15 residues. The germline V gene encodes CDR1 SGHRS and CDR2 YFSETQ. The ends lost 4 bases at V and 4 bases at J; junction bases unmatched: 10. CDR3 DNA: TGCGCCAGCAGCCGTGGGACAGGTCCACTTTACGAGCAGTACTTC. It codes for CASSRGTGPLYEQYF.

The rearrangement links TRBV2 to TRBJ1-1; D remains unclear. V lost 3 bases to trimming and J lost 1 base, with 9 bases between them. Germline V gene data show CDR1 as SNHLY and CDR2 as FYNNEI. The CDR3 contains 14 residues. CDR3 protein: CASSDKRRNTEAFF. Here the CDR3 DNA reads TGTGCCAGCAGTGACAAGAGGAGGAACACTGAAGCTTTCTTT.

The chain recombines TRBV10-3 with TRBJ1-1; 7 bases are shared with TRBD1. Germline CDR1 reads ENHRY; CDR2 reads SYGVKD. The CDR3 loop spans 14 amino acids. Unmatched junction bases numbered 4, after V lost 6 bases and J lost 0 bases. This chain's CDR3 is CAIRETGMNTEAFF. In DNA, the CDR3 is TGTGCCATCAGGGAGACAGGGATGAACACTGAAGCTTTCTTT.

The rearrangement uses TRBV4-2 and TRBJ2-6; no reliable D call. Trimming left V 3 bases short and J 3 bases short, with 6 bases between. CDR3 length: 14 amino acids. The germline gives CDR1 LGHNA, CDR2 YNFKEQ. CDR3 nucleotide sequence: TGTGCCAGCAGCCAGGAGAGTGGGGCCAACGTCCTGACTTTC. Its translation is CASSQESGANVLTF.

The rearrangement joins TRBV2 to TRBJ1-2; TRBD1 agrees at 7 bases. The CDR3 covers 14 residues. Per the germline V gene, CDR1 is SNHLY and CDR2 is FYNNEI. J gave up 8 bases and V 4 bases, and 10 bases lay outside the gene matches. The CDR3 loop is CASSVDRLTRGYTF. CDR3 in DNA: TGTGCCAGCAGTGTGGACAGGCTTACTCGGGGCTACACCTTC.

The CDR3 reads CASRSTGGGQPQHF. The CDR3 region has the DNA TGTGCCAGCAGGAGTACAGGGGGCGGCCAGCCCCAGCATTTT. This sequence joins TRBV6-5 and TRBJ1-5; 9 positions agree with TRBD1. Germline V CDR1 and CDR2: MNHEY, SVGAGI. V shed 6 bases, J shed 7 bases, and the junction held 7 bases outside the gene matches. The CDR3 has 14 amino acids.

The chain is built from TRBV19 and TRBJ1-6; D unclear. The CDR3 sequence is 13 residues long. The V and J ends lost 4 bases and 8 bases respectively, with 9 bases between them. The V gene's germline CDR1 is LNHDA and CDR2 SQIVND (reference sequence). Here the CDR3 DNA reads TGTGCCAGTAGTAATGACAATTATTCACCCCTCCACTTT. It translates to CASSNDNYSPLHF. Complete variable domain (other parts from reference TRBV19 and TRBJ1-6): DGGITQSPKYLFRKEGQNVTLSCEQNLNHDAMYWYRQDPGQGLRLIYYSQIVNDFQKGDIAEGYSVSREKKESFPLTVTSAQKNPTAFYLCASSNDNYSPLHFGNGTRLTVT.

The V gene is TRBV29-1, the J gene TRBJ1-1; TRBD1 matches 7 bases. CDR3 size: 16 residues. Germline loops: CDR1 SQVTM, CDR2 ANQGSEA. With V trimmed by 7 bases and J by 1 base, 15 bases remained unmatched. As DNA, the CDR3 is TGCAGCGCCGATCGGGGACAGCCCCTAACGAACACTGAAGCTTTCTTT. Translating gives CSADRGQPLTNTEAFF.

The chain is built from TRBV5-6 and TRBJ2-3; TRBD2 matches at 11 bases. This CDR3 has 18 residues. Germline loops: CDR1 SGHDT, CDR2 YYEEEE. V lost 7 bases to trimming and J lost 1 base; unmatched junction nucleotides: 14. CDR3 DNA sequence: TGTGCCAGCTCGACCGGGACTAGCGGCCTGGGAGGCACAGATACGCAGTATTTT. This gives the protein CASSTGTSGLGGTDTQYF.

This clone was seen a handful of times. CDR3 residues: CASKRDRFGYGYTF. The CDR3, as DNA: TGTGCCAGTAAGAGGGACAGGTTTGGTTATGGCTACACCTTC. The rearrangement uses TRBV19 and TRBJ1-2, with TRBD1 matching 8 bases. CDR3 length: 14 amino acids. The germline CDR1 and CDR2 sequences are LNHDA and SQIVND (reference sequence). V trimming: 7 bases; J trimming: 5 bases; junction bases outside the gene matches: 9.

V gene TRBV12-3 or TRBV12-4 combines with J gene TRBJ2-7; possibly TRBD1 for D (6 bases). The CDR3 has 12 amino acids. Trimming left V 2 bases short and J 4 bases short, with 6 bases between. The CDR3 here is CASSLTGYEQYV. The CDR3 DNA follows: TGTGCCAGCAGTTTAACAGGGTACGAGCAGTACGTC.

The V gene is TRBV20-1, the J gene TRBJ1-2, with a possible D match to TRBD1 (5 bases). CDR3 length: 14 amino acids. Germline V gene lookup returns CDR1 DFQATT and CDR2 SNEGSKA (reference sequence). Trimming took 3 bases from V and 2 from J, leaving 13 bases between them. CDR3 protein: CSASPGGVNYGYTF. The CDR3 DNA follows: TGCAGTGCTAGTCCCGGGGGTGTGAACTATGGCTACACCTTC.

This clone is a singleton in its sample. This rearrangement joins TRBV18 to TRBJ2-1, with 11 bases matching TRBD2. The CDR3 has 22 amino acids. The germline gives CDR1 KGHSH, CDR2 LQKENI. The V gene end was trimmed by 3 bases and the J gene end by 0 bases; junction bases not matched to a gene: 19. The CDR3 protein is CASSPGRDSPGLAVSSYNEQFF. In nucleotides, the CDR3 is TGTGCCAGCTCACCTGGCAGGGATTCCCCGGGACTAGCGGTGAGCTCCTACAATGAGCAGTTCTTC.

CDR3 nucleotides: TGTGCCAGCAGTCGGACTAGCGGGAGAGCCTCGCACTCCTACGAGCAGTACTTC. Protein product: CASSRTSGRASHSYEQYF. This sequence joins TRBV6-6 and TRBJ2-7; 13 bases align to TRBD2. J lost 0 bases, V lost 5 bases, and 10 bases had no gene match. CDR1 is MNHNY, CDR2 SVGAGI, per germline (reference sequence). The CDR3 is made up of 18 amino acids.

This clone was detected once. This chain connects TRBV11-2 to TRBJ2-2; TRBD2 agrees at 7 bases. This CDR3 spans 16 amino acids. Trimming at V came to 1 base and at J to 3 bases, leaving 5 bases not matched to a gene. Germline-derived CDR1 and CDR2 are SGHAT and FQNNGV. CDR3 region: CASSLGTSFDTGELFF. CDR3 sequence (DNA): TGTGCCAGCAGCTTAGGGACTAGTTTTGACACCGGGGAGCTGTTTTTT.

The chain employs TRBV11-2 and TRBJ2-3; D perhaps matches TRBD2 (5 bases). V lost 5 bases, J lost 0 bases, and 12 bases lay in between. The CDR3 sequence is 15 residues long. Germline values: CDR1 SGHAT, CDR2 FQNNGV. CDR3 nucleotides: TGTGCCAGCAGCCCCCAGCGGACTAGCACAGATACGCAGTATTTT. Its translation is CASSPQRTSTDTQYF.